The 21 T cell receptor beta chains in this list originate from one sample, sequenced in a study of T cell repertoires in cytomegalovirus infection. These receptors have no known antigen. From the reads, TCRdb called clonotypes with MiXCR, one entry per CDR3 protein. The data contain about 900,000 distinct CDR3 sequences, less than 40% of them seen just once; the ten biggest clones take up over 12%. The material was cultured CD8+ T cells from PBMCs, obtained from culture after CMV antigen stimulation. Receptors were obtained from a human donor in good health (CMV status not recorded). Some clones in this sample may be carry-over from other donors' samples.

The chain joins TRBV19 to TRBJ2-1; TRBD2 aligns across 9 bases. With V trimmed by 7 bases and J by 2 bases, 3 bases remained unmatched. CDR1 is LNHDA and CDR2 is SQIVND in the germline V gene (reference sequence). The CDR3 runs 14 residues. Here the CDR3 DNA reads TGTGCCAGTACGCGGGGGGGTGCCTACAATGAGCAGTTCTTC. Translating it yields CASTRGGAYNEQFF. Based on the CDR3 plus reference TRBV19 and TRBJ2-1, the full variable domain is DGGITQSPKYLFRKEGQNVTLSCEQNLNHDAMYWYRQDPGQGLRLIYYSQIVNDFQKGDIAEGYSVSREKKESFPLTVTSAQKNPTAFYLCASTRGGAYNEQFFGPGTRLTVL.

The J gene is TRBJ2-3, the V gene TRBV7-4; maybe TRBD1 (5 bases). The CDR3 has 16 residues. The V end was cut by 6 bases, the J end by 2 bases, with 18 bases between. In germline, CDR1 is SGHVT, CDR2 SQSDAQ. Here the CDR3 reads CASSLGVQKLTDTQYF. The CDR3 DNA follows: TGTGCCAGCAGTCTAGGGGTACAGAAGCTCACAGATACGCAGTATTTT.

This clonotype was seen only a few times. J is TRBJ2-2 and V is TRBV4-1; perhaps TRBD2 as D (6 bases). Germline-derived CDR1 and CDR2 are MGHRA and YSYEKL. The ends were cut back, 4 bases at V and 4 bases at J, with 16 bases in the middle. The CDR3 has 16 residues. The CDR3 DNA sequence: TGCGCCAGCAGCCTCCCCCAGGGCGGGGTCACCGGGGAGCTGTTTTTT. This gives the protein CASSLPQGGVTGELFF.

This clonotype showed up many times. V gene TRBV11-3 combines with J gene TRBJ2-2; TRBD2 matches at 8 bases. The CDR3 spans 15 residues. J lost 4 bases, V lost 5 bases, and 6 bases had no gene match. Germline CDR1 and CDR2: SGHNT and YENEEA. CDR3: CASSGGLVGTGELFF. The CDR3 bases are TGTGCCAGCAGCGGGGGACTAGTGGGCACCGGGGAGCTGTTTTTT.

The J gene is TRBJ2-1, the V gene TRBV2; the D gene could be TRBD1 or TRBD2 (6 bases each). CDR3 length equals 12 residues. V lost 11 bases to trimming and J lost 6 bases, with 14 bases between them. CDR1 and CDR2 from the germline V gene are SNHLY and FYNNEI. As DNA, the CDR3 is TGTGCCCGCCAATGGGGGGCCAATGAGCAGTTCTTC. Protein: CARQWGANEQFF.

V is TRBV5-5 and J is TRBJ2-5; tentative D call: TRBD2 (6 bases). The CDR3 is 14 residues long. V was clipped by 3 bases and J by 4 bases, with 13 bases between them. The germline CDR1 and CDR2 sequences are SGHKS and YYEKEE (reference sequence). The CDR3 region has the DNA TGTGCCAGCAGCTCCCCACCGGGACTAGAGACCCAGTACTTC. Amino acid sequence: CASSSPPGLETQYF.

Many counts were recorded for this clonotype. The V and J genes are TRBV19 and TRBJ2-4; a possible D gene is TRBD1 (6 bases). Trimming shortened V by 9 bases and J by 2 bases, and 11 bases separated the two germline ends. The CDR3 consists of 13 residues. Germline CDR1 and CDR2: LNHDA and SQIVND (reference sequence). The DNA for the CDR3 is TGTGCCAGCACCACAGGGTCCAAAAACATTCAGTACTTC. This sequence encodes CASTTGSKNIQYF.

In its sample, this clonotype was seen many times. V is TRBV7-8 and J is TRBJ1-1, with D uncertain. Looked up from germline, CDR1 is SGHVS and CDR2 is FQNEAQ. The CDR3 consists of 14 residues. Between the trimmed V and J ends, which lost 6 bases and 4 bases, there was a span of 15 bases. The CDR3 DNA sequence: TGTGCCAGCAGTCTAAGACCTGGGTTCACTGAAGCTTTCTTT. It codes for CASSLRPGFTEAFF.

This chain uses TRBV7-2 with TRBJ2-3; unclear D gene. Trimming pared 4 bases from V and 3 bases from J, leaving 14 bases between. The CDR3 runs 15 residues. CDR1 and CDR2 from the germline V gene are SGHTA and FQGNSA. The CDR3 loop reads CTSSSRPRPTDTQYF. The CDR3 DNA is TGTACCAGCAGCTCCCGACCGCGACCAACAGATACGCAGTATTTT.

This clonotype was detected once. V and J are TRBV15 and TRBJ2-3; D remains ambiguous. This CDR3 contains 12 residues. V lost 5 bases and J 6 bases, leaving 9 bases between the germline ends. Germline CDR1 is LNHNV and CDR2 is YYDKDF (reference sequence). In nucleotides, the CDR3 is TGTGCCACCAGCCCTGAGAGGGATACGCAGTATTTT. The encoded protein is CATSPERDTQYF.

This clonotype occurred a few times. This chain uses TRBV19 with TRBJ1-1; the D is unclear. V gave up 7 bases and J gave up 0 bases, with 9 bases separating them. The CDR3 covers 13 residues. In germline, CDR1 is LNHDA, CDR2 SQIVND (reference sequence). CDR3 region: CASTMGVNTEAFF. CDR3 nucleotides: TGTGCCAGTACCATGGGAGTGAACACTGAAGCTTTCTTT.

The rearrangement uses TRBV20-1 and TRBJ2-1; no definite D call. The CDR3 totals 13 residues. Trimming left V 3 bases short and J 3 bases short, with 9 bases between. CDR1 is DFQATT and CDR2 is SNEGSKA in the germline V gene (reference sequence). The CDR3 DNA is TGCAGTGCTAGTTCCGGTAGCTACAATGAGCAGTTCTTC. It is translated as CSASSGSYNEQFF.

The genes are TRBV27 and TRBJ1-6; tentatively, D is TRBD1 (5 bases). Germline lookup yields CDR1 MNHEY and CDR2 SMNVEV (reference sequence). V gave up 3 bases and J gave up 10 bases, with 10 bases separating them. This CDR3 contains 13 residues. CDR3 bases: TGTGCCAGCAGTTTCGGAGGGGCATCACCCCTCCACTTT. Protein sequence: CASSFGGASPLHF.

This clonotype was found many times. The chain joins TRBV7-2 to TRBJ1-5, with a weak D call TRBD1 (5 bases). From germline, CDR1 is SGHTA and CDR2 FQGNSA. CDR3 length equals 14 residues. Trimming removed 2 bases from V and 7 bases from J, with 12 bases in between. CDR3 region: CASSLRGVGQPQHF. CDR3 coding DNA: TGTGCCAGCAGCTTACGAGGGGTTGGGCAGCCCCAGCATTTT.

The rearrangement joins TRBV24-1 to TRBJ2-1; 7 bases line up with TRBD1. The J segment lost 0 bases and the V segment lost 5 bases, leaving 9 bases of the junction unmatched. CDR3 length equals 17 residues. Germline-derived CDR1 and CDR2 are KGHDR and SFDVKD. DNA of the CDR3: TGTGCCACCAGTGGGTCAATCGAGGGGGCCTCCTACAATGAGCAGTTCTTC. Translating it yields CATSGSIEGASYNEQFF.

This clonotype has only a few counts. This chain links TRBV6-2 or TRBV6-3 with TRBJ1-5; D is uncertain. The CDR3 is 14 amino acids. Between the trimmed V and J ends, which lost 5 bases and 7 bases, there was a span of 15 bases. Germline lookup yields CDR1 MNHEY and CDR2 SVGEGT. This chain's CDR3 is CASSPRTDGQPQHF. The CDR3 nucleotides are TGTGCCAGCAGTCCGCGGACTGACGGGCAGCCCCAGCATTTT.

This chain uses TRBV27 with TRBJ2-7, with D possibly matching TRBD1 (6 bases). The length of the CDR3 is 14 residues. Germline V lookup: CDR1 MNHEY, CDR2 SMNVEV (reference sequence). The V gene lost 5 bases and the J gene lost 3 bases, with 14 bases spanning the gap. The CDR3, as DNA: TGTGCCAGCAGTATGGGACAACAGAACTACGAGCAGTACTTC. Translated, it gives CASSMGQQNYEQYF.

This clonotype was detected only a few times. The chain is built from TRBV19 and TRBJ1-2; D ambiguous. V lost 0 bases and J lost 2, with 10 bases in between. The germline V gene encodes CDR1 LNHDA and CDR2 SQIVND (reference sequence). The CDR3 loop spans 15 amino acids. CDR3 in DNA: TGTGCCAGTAGTATAGAGGGAGGATCCAACTATGGCTACACCTTC. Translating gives CASSIEGGSNYGYTF.

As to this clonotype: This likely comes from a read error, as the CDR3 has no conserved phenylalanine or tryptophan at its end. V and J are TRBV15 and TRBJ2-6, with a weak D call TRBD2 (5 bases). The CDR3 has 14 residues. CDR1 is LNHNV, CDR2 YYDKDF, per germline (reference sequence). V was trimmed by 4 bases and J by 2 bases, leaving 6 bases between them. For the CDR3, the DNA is TGTGCCACCAGCATGGAGGCTGGGGCCAACGTCCTGACTTCC. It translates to CATSMEAGANVLTS.

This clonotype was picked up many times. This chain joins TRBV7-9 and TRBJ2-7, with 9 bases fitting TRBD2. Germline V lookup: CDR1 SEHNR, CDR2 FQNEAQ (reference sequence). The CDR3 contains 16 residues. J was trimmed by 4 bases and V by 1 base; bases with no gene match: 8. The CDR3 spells CASSLEGLAGTYEQYF. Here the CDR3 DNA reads TGTGCCAGCAGCTTAGAAGGGCTAGCGGGGACTTACGAGCAGTACTTC.

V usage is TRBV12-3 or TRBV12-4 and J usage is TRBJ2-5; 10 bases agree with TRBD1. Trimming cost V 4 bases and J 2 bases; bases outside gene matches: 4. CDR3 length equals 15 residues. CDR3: CASSSGTGEQETQYF. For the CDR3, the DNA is TGTGCCAGCAGTTCCGGGACAGGGGAGCAAGAGACCCAGTACTTC.